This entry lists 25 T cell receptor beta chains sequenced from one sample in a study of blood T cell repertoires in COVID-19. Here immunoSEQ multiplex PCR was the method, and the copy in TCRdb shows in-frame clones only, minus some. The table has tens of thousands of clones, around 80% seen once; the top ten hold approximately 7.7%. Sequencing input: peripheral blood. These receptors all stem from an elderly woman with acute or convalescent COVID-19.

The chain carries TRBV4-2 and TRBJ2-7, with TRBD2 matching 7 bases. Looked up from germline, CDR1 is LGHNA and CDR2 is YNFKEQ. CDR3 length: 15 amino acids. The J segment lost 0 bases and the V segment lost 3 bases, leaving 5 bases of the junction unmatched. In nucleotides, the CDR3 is TGTGCCAGCAGCCATCCTAGCGGAGGCTCCTACGAGCAGTACTTC. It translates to CASSHPSGGSYEQYF.

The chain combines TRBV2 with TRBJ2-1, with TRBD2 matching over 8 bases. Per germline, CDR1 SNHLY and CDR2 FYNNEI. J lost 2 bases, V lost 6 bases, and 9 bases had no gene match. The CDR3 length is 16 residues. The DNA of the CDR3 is TGTGCCAGCAGGGGGACTAGAAATTCCCCCTACAATGAGCAGTTCTTC. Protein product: CASRGTRNSPYNEQFF.

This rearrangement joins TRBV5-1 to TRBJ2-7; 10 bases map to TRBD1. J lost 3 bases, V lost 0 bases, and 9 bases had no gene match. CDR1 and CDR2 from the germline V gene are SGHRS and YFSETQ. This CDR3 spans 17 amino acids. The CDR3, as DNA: TGCGCCAGCAGCTTGGGCACCGGGACAGGGGTCTACTACGAGCAGTACTTC. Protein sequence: CASSLGTGTGVYYEQYF.

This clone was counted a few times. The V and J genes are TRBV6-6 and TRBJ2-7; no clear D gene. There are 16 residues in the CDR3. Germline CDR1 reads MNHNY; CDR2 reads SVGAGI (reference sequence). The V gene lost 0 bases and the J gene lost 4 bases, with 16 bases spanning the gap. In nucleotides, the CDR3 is TGTGCCAGCAGTTACTCGACTGGGTCTGTCCCTTACGAGCAGTACTTC. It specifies CASSYSTGSVPYEQYF.

The CDR3 nucleotides read TGCGCCAGCAGCTTCTGGGGTGGGAGCGGAGAGACCCAGTACTTC. Encoded protein: CASSFWGGSGETQYF. The V call is TRBV5-1, the J call TRBJ2-5; D is perhaps TRBD2 (5 bases). There are 15 residues in the CDR3. V was cut by 2 bases and J by 4 bases, with 15 bases left in between. Germline CDR1 is SGHRS and CDR2 is YFSETQ.

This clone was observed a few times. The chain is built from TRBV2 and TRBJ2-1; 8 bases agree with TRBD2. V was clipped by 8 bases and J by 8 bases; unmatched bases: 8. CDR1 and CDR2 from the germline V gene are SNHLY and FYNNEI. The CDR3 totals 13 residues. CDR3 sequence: CASQRELFDEQFF. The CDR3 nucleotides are TGTGCCAGCCAGCGGGAGCTTTTCGATGAGCAGTTCTTC. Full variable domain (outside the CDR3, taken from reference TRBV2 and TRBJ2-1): EPEVTQTPSHQVTQMGQEVILRCVPISNHLYFYWYRQILGQKVEFLVSFYNNEISEKSEIFDDQFSVERPDGSNFTLKIRSTKLEDSAMYFCASQRELFDEQFFGPGTRLTVL.

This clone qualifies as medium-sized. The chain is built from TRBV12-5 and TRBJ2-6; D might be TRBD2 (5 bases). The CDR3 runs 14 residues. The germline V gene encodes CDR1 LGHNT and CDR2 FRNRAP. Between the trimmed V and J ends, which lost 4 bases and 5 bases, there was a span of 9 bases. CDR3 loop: CASGSAGRANVLTF. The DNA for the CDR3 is TGTGCTAGTGGTTCGGCGGGCAGGGCCAACGTCCTGACTTTC.

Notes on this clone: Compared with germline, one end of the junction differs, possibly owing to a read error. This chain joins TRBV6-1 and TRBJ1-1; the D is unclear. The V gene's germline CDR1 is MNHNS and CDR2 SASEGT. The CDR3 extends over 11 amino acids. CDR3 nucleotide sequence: TGTGCCAGCAGTGAAGCGCCCCACTCCACTTTT. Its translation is CASSEAPHSTF.

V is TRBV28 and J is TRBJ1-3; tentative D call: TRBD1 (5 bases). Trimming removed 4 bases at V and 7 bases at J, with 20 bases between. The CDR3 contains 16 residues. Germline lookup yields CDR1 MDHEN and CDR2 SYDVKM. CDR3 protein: CASSSPSRGSRNTIYF. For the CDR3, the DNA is TGTGCCAGCAGTTCCCCGAGTAGGGGCTCTAGGAACACCATATATTTT. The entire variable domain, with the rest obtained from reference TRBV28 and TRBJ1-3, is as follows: DVKVTQSSRYLVKRTGEKVFLECVQDMDHENMFWYRQDPGLGLRLIYFSYDVKMKEKGDIPEGYSVSREKKERFSLILESASTNQTSMYLCASSSPSRGSRNTIYFGEGSWLTVV.

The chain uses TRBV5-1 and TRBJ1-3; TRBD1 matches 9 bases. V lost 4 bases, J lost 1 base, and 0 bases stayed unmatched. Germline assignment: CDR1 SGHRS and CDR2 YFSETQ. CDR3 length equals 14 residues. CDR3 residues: CASSGTGSGNTIYF. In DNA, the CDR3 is TGCGCCAGCAGCGGGACAGGGTCTGGAAACACCATATATTTT.

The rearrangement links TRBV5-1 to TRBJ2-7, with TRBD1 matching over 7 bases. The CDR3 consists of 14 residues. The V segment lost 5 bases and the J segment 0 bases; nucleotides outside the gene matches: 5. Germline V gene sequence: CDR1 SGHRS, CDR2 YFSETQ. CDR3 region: CASSLSGGSYEQYF. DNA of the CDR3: TGCGCCAGCAGTCTGTCAGGGGGCTCCTACGAGCAGTACTTC. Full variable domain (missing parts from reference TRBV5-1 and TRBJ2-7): KAGVTQTPRYLIKTRGQQVTLSCSPISGHRSVSWYQQTPGQGLQFLFEYFSETQRNKGNFPGRFSGRQFSNSRSEMNVSTLELGDSALYLCASSLSGGSYEQYFGPGTRLTVT.

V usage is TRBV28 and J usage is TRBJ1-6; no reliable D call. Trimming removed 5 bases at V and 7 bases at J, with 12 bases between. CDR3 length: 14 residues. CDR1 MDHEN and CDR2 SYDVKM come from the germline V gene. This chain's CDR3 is CASSDRPRNSPLHF. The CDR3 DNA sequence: TGTGCCAGCAGTGACCGACCCAGGAATTCACCCCTCCACTTT.

The CDR3, as DNA: TGTGCCAGTAGTGGACTAGCGGGGATGAACACCGGGGAGCTGTTTTTT. Translated: CASSGLAGMNTGELFF. The rearrangement uses TRBV19 and TRBJ2-2; TRBD2 agrees at 12 bases. Germline V lookup: CDR1 LNHDA, CDR2 SQIVND (reference sequence). The CDR3 length is 16 residues. Unmatched junction bases numbered 2, after V lost 5 bases and J lost 1 base. Filled out from reference TRBV19 and TRBJ2-2, the complete variable domain reads DGGITQSPKYLFRKEGQNVTLSCEQNLNHDAMYWYRQDPGQGLRLIYYSQIVNDFQKGDIAEGYSVSREKKESFPLTVTSAQKNPTAFYLCASSGLAGMNTGELFFGEGSRLTVL.

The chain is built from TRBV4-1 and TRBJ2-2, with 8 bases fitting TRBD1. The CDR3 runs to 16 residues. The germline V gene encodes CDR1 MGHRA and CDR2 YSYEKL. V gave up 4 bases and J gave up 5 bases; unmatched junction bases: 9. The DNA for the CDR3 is TGCGCCAGCAGCCCGGAGGACAGGGTGGGGACCGGGGAGCTGTTTTTT. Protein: CASSPEDRVGTGELFF.

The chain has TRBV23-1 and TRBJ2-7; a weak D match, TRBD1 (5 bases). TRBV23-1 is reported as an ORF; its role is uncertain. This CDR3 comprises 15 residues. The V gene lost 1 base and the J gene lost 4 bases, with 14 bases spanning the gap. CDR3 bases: TGCGCCAGCAGTCAATGGCCCAGGGTTCCGTACGAGCAGTACTTC. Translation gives CASSQWPRVPYEQYF.

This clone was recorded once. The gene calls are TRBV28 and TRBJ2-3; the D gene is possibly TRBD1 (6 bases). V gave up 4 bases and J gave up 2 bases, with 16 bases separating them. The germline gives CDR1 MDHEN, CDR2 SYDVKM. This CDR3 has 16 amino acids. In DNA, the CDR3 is TGTGCCAGCAGTTCCCCCAGGGGCGGGCACACAGATACGCAGTATTTT. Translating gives CASSSPRGGHTDTQYF.

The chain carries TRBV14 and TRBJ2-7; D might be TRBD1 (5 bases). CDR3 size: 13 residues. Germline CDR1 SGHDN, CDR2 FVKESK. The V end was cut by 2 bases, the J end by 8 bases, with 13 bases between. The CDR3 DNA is TGTGCCAGCAGCCAATCCGCCAGGGCTCAGCAGTACTTC. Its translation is CASSQSARAQQYF.

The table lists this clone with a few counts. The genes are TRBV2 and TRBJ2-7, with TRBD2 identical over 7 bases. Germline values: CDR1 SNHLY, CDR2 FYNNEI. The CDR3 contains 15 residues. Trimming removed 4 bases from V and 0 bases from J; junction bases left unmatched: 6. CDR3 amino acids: CASSVRAGSSYEQYF. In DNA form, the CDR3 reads TGTGCCAGCAGTGTTCGAGCGGGGAGCTCCTACGAGCAGTACTTC. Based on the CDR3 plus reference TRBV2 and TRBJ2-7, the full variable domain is EPEVTQTPSHQVTQMGQEVILRCVPISNHLYFYWYRQILGQKVEFLVSFYNNEISEKSEIFDDQFSVERPDGSNFTLKIRSTKLEDSAMYFCASSVRAGSSYEQYFGPGTRLTVT.

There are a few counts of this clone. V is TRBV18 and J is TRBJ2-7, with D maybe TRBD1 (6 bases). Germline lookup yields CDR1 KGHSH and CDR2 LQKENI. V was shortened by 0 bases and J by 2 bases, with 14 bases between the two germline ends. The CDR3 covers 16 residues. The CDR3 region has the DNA TGTGCCAGCTCACCACCGGGGCAGGGGTCCCCCTACGAGCAGTACTTC. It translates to CASSPPGQGSPYEQYF.

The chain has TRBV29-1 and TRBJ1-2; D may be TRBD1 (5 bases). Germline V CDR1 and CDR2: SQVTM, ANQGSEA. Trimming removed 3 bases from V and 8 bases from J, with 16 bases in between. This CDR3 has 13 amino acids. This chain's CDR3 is CSVEGLTGGGYTF. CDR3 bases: TGCAGCGTTGAGGGCCTGACGGGGGGAGGCTACACCTTC.

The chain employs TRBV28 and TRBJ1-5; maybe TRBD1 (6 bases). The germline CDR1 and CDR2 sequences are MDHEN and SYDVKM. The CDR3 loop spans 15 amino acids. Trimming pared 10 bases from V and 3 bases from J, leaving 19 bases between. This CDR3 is CATYPGQGPNQPQHF. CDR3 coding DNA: TGTGCCACTTATCCGGGACAAGGGCCCAATCAGCCCCAGCATTTT.

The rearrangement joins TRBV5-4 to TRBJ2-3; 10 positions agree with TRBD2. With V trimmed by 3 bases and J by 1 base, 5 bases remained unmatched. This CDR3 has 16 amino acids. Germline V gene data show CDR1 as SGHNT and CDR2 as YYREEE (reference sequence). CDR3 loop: CASSSSGRGGTDTQYF. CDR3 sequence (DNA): TGTGCCAGCAGCTCTAGCGGGAGAGGGGGCACAGATACGCAGTATTTT.

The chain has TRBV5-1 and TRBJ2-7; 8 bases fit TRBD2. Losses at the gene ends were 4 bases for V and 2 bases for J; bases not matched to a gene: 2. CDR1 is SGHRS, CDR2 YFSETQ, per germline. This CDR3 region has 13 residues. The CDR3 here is CASSEGLAYEQYF. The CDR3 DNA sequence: TGCGCCAGCAGCGAGGGACTAGCCTACGAGCAGTACTTC.

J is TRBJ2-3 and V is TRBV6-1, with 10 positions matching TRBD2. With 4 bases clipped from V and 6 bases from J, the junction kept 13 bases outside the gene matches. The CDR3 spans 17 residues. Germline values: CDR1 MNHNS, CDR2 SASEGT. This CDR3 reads CASSGLAGVGRVDTQYF. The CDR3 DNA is TGTGCCAGCAGTGGGCTAGCGGGGGTAGGAAGGGTGGATACGCAGTATTTT.

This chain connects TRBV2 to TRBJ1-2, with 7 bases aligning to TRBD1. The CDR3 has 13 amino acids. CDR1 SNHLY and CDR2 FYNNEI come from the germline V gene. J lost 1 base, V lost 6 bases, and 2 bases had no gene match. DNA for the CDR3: TGTGCCAGCAGCCGGGACAGTAACTATGGCTACACCTTC. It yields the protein CASSRDSNYGYTF.